This T cell receptor (beta chain) was sequenced during a study of shared clonotypes between healthy human individuals. The protocol was immunoSEQ multiplex PCR, while the TCRdb copy is restricted to in-frame clones and leaves out a portion. The data contain over a million clones, approximately 80% of them seen just once; the ten biggest clones take up 0.55% to 0.7%. On this clone itself: Other nucleotide sequences from this sample produce the same CDR3.

This CDR3 has 13 residues. CDR1 and CDR2 (germline): SGHNT, YYREEE (reference sequence). Trimming took off 0 bases at V and 1 base at J, with 3 bases between the two ends. Sequencing input: memory CD4+ T cells from PBMCs. Subset given: CD45RA-negative fraction. J is TRBJ2-3 and V is TRBV5-4; D is unclear. The TCR sequence derives from a man between 18 and 29 years old in good health. Some clones in this sample may be carry-over from other donors' samples. The CDR3 sequence is CASSLAGTDTQYF. The CDR3 nucleotides are TGTGCCAGCAGCTTGGCCGGCACAGATACGCAGTATTTT.